This record looks at one T cell receptor beta chain sequence and its context. As yet, its antigen is unknown. Naive CD8 cells comprised CD45RO-negative, CCR7-positively selected cells, excluding terminally differentiated effector memory CD45RA+ cells. The sample belongs to a study of shared clonotypes between healthy human individuals. General observations from the study: The rarefaction results pointed to incomplete sorted-subset sequencing despite large depth. Naive subsets generally had larger estimated richness than memory subsets. The study drew on few donors, limiting represented genetic and exposure-history diversity.

The assay used deep level. Produced via immunoSEQ multiplex PCR; TCRdb's table is partial and in-frame only. Among roughly 850,000 clones, approximately 97% were seen once, and the ten largest hold about 0.21%. Germline V gene sequence: CDR1 MNHNY, CDR2 SVGAGI (reference sequence). The CDR3 has 14 amino acids. V shed 2 bases and J shed 5 bases, with 12 bases lying between them. The source of this sequence is a man under 40 in good health. Material: naive CD8+ T cells sorted from blood. The chain links TRBV6-6 to TRBJ1-2, with D tentatively TRBD1 (5 bases). CDR3 sequence: CASSYRDLRYGYTF. CDR3 DNA sequence: TGTGCCAGCAGTTACCGGGACCTTCGGTATGGCTACACCTTC.